The rows below give T cell receptor beta chains drawn from one sample of a study of graft-versus-host responses after intestinal transplantation. The antigens of these receptors remain unknown. Profiled with immunoSEQ multiplex PCR; TCRdb holds only in-frame clones, not every one. Of over 90,000 clones in the sample, under 95% were seen once. This material consisted of unstimulated CD8+ T cells sorted from spleen or lymph node cells, taken before intestinal transplant. These receptor sequences come from a human donor who received an intestinal transplant. The CDR3 runs from the conserved cysteine through the conserved F or W. The order of the fields is clone size, V gene, J gene, D gene, CDR3 DNA, CDR3 protein. D genes are given only for firm matches. Clone size appears in some rows only: once, few, many, or a class for an expanded clone.

size: once; V: TRBV12-5; J: TRBJ1-3; D: .; DNA: TGTGCTAGTGGTTTTTCTGGAAACACCATATATTTT; CDR3: CASGFSGNTIYF
size: .; V: TRBV7-2; J: TRBJ2-7; D: .; DNA: TGTGCCAGCAGCCCTAGCAAGCCCTACGAGCAGTACTTC; CDR3: CASSPSKPYEQYF
size: .; V: TRBV11-2; J: TRBJ2-7; D: TRBD2; DNA: TGTGCCAGCACCGGCGGACGGGGGGAAAGCTACGAGCAGTACTTC; CDR3: CASTGGRGESYEQYF
size: .; V: TRBV27; J: TRBJ2-1; D: .; DNA: TGTGCCAGCAGACTAGGGAGCCAGTTTGAGCAGTTCTTC; CDR3: CASRLGSQFEQFF
size: .; V: TRBV13; J: TRBJ2-5; D: TRBD2; DNA: TGTGCCAGCAGCTTAAGCCCGGGGACTAGCGGGGGGGAGACCCAGTACTTC; CDR3: CASSLSPGTSGGETQYF
size: .; V: TRBV10-1; J: TRBJ1-3; D: .; DNA: TGCGCCAGCAGTGAGGCCGCCCTTGGCTCTGGAAACACCATATATTTT; CDR3: CASSEAALGSGNTIYF
size: .; V: TRBV4-3; J: TRBJ2-2; D: .; DNA: TGCGCCAGCAGTGGGGCCGGGGAGCTGTTTTTT; CDR3: CASSGAGELFF
size: .; V: TRBV5-1; J: TRBJ2-7; D: .; DNA: TGCGCCAGCAGCCCCCAAGGGGCCGCCTACGAGCAGTACTTC; CDR3: CASSPQGAAYEQYF
size: .; V: TRBV13; J: TRBJ2-7; D: .; DNA: TGTGCCAGCAGCACCGGGTATTTGGGGTACGAGCAGTACTTC; CDR3: CASSTGYLGYEQYF
size: .; V: TRBV7-9; J: TRBJ1-2; D: .; DNA: TGTGCCAGCAGCTTAGCGGGGGACTCCCCCGGTAGCAACTATGGCTACACCTTC; CDR3: CASSLAGDSPGSNYGYTF
size: .; V: TRBV13; J: TRBJ1-2; D: .; DNA: TGTGCCAGCAGCCCGACAGACTATGGCTACACCTTC; CDR3: CASSPTDYGYTF
size: .; V: TRBV19; J: TRBJ1-5; D: .; DNA: TGTGCCGTTTCTTCCGGGGGCGTTCAGCCCCAGCATTTT; CDR3: CAVSSGGVQPQHF
size: .; V: TRBV5-8; J: TRBJ2-1; D: TRBD1; DNA: TGTGCCAGCAGTTATACCGGGACAGGCGCCTACAATGAGCAGTTCTTC; CDR3: CASSYTGTGAYNEQFF
size: .; V: TRBV4-1; J: TRBJ1-4; D: .; DNA: TGCGCCAGCAGCGGGGATAGAACCGAAAAACTGTTTTTT; CDR3: CASSGDRTEKLFF